This record covers a single T cell receptor (beta chain). The antigen is not known. MiXCR was run by TCRdb on the 5' RACE reads, yielding one entry per CDR3 protein. The table lists a few hundred thousand distinct CDR3 sequences, roughly 9.9% of them singletons. CDR1 and CDR2 (germline): KGHDR, SFDVKD. The V segment lost 3 bases and the J segment 5 bases; nucleotides outside the gene matches: 6. CDR3 size: 16 residues. The sample originates from a study of identical twins. Study findings and constraints: Findings depended on cross-sectional statistics rather than tracking the same donors. Models underestimated out-of-frame TCR alpha sharing in monozygotic twins. Out-of-frame beta sequences exhibited a weaker degree of excess twin sharing. Zero-insertion results could be subject to partial confounding by invariant MAIT and iNKT cells.

These sequences were also reported in another study, on yellow fever vaccine responses in identical twins.

What was sequenced was PBMCs. This TCR derives from a woman younger than 35 in good health. The V and J genes are TRBV24-1 and TRBJ2-1; TRBD2 matches at 10 bases. The CDR3 is CATSDPSGRGNNEQFF. DNA of the CDR3: TGTGCCACCAGTGATCCTAGCGGGAGAGGGAACAATGAGCAGTTCTTC.